The present entry profiles one T cell receptor beta chain with its context. Its target is unknown. The entirety of the isolated RNA underwent reverse transcription, so expressed TCRB transcripts were sequenced. The protocol was immunoSEQ multiplex PCR, while the TCRdb copy is restricted to in-frame clones and leaves out a portion. The data show about 350,000 clones, 20% seen once. This record comes from a study of beta chain features in type 1 diabetes. Study-level points and caveats: The study found that naive, central memory and Treg TCRB repertoires appeared more similar in patients than in healthy donors.

In all sorted populations, purity surpassed 95%. CDR3 length: 15 amino acids. V was clipped by 4 bases and J by 4 bases, with 16 bases between them. Germline V gives CDR1 KGHSH, CDR2 LQKENI. The sequencing input was naive CD4+ T cells from blood. The source of this sequence is a woman between 18 and 29 years old in good health. V is TRBV18 and J is TRBJ1-2; possible D gene TRBD1, 5 bases. The CDR3 loop reads CASSLTNQGAYGYTF. CDR3 in DNA: TGTGCCAGCTCACTCACCAATCAAGGGGCCTATGGCTACACCTTC.